This TCR beta chain is drawn from a study of blood T cell repertoires in COVID-19. Measured with immunoSEQ multiplex PCR; TCRdb has only the in-frame clones, and not every one. The repertoire holds 350,000 to 450,000 clones, with roughly four fifths as singletons. Cohorts were determined from participant-reported clinical history. Input material: PBMCs or T cells enriched from blood (not recorded which). The TCR was taken from a woman in her forties or fifties who had recovered from COVID-19.

The CDR3 loop is CSADGGLGYGYTF. The CDR3 region has the DNA TGCAGCGCCGACGGGGGGCTCGGCTATGGCTACACCTTC. The chain carries TRBV29-1 and TRBJ1-2, with D possibly matching TRBD1 (6 bases). Germline CDR1 and CDR2: SQVTM and ANQGSEA. The V and J ends lost 7 bases and 4 bases respectively, with 16 bases between them. This CDR3 spans 13 amino acids.